The clone carrying this T cell receptor (beta chain) has a handful of counts. The data are from a study of cytomegalovirus exposure and HLA in healthy donors. Study details: Of roughly 360 genotyped donors, about 80% grouped in the Caucasian-associated ancestry cluster.

Primers for the PCR totalled 60 Vbeta and 13 Jbeta. Clones were read by immunoSEQ multiplex PCR, and TCRdb kept only the in-frame ones, dropping some. The profile shows some 100,000 clones, about two thirds of them singletons. The sample taken for sequencing was PBMCs. The TCR originated in a woman aged 50 to 60 in good health and CMV-seropositive.

The DNA for the CDR3 is TGCGCCAGCAGCCCGGTGGGGGGAACCGGATTTGAGCAGTTCTTC. It codes for CASSPVGGTGFEQFF. V usage is TRBV5-1 and J usage is TRBJ2-1, with D perhaps matching TRBD2 (6 bases). There are 15 residues in the CDR3. Trimming left V 4 bases short and J 9 bases short, with 20 bases between. Looked up from germline, CDR1 is SGHRS and CDR2 is YFSETQ.